This passage covers 15 T cell receptor beta chains from one sample sequenced in a study of human T cells and chemical hapten exposure listed by TCRdb under 2021. Preparation of the library involved RACE. TCRdb names NextSeq 500 as the instrument used. TCRdb reprocessed the public reads (quality trimming at Q25 with fastp, clone calling with MiXCR) and kept in-frame beta chains. Here each entry gathers all rows of one CDR3 protein and keeps the most common genes and DNA. The sample contains around 380,000 distinct CDR3 sequences, approximately 5.1% of them found a single time. The ten largest account for 2% to 2.5% of the sample. This sample's time point label indicates: patch test 1, 2 weeks after DPC sensitization. This specimen's treatment or condition label, interpreted: therapeutic diphenylcyclopropenone sensitization with weekly scalp DPC. Source: whole blood, taken in connection with sensitization to the hapten diphenylcyclopropenone (DPC). Source of these receptors: a woman aged 45-60 years with alopecia areata. Some clones in this sample may be carry-over from other donors' samples.

The rearrangement links TRBV10-3 to TRBJ2-7; D possibly corresponds to TRBD2 (5 bases). Germline lookup yields CDR1 ENHRY and CDR2 SYGVKD. With 10 bases removed from V and 0 bases from J, the gap between germline ends came to 10 bases. CDR3 length: 12 amino acids. The CDR3 loop is CATAGDSYEQYF. CDR3 sequence (DNA): TGTGCCACCGCCGGGGACTCCTACGAGCAGTACTTC.

This clonotype came up many times. The gene calls are TRBV12-3 or TRBV12-4 and TRBJ2-2; D gene unclear. The CDR3 runs 12 residues. V shed 3 bases and J shed 6 bases, with 5 bases lying between them. The CDR3 is CASSFGPGELFF. The DNA of the CDR3 is TGTGCCAGCAGTTTTGGCCCCGGGGAGCTGTTTTTT.

The sample holds a few counts of this clonotype. The gene calls are TRBV28 and TRBJ2-5, with D possibly TRBD2 on 8 matching bases. Between the trimmed V and J ends, which lost 8 bases and 1 base, there was a span of 29 bases. This CDR3 has 19 amino acids. CDR1 MDHEN and CDR2 SYDVKM come from the germline V gene. CDR3 amino acids: CASPPRDREGLAGQETQYF. CDR3 in DNA: TGTGCCAGCCCGCCCCGTGACAGGGAGGGTCTAGCGGGCCAAGAGACCCAGTACTTC. Together with reference TRBV28 and TRBJ2-5, the CDR3 gives the full variable domain: DVKVTQSSRYLVKRTGEKVFLECVQDMDHENMFWYRQDPGLGLRLIYFSYDVKMKEKGDIPEGYSVSREKKERFSLILESASTNQTSMYLCASPPRDREGLAGQETQYFGPGTRLLVL.

Ten or more counts support this clonotype. Here the CDR3 reads CSARDGQRNYGYTF. The CDR3 nucleotides read TGCAGTGCTAGAGACGGACAGAGGAACTATGGCTACACCTTC. This chain connects TRBV20-1 to TRBJ1-2; tentatively, D is TRBD1 (6 bases). CDR3 size: 14 residues. V lost 0 bases, J lost 2 bases, and 10 bases lay in between. Germline V gene data show CDR1 as DFQATT and CDR2 as SNEGSKA (reference sequence).

Ten or more counts support this clonotype. The chain carries TRBV4-3 and TRBJ2-7; the D is unclear. Germline values: CDR1 LGHNA, CDR2 YSLEER. This CDR3 is built from 17 residues. V dropped 0 bases and J dropped 0 bases, with 15 bases sitting between them. In DNA, the CDR3 is TGCGCCAGCAGCCAAGAACGTGCGCCACCGAGCTCCTACGAGCAGTACTTC. Its translation: CASSQERAPPSSYEQYF.

A few counts support this clonotype. V is TRBV5-1 and J is TRBJ2-7, with D unresolved. The CDR3 spans 15 residues. Germline CDR1 is SGHRS and CDR2 is YFSETQ. V was cut by 0 bases and J by 0 bases, with 10 bases left in between. In nucleotides, the CDR3 is TGCGCCAGCAGCTTGGCTCGGGCTGTCTCCTACGAGCAGTACTTC. Translating gives CASSLARAVSYEQYF. The full variable domain, with the rest looked up from reference TRBV5-1 and TRBJ2-7, is KAGVTQTPRYLIKTRGQQVTLSCSPISGHRSVSWYQQTPGQGLQFLFEYFSETQRNKGNFPGRFSGRQFSNSRSEMNVSTLELGDSALYLCASSLARAVSYEQYFGPGTRLTVT.

There are many counts of this clonotype. The V gene is TRBV7-2, the J gene TRBJ1-4; possible D gene TRBD1, 5 bases. CDR1 is SGHTA, CDR2 FQGNSA, per germline. Trimming took 2 bases from V and 11 from J, leaving 12 bases between them. The CDR3 totals 13 residues. This CDR3 is CASSLINWDKLFF. In nucleotides, the CDR3 is TGTGCCAGCAGCTTAATTAACTGGGACAAACTGTTTTTT. The full variable domain, completed using reference TRBV7-2 and TRBJ1-4, is GAGVSQSPSNKVTEKGKDVELRCDPISGHTALYWYRQSLGQGLEFLIYFQGNSAPDKSGLPSDRFSAERTGGSVSTLTIQRTQQEDSAVYLCASSLINWDKLFFGSGTQLSVL.

This clonotype was detected ten times or more. This sequence joins TRBV29-1 and TRBJ2-1, with D unresolved. This CDR3 region has 13 residues. V gave up 3 bases and J gave up 5 bases, with 11 bases separating them. Germline V lookup: CDR1 SQVTM, CDR2 ANQGSEA. CDR3 in amino acids: CSVENSANNEQFF. CDR3 DNA: TGCAGCGTTGAGAACAGCGCGAACAATGAGCAGTTCTTC.

The chain recombines TRBV6-2 or TRBV6-3 with TRBJ1-1; D may be TRBD1 (5 bases). This CDR3 is built from 13 residues. The germline V gene encodes CDR1 MNHEY and CDR2 SVGEGT. Deletions cut 2 bases from V and 3 bases from J, with 7 bases between. The CDR3 bases are TGTGCCAGCAGTTACGCAGGGCACACTGAAGCTTTCTTT. It translates to CASSYAGHTEAFF.

This clonotype appeared many times. The CDR3 here is CASSLKYGGPTDEQYF. CDR3 nucleotides: TGTGCCAGCAGCTTAAAGTACGGGGGGCCAACGGATGAGCAGTACTTC. This chain links TRBV13 with TRBJ2-7, with a tentative D call TRBD2 (7 bases). Germline lookup yields CDR1 PRHDT and CDR2 FYEKMQ (reference sequence). The CDR3 has 16 residues. V was pared by 2 bases and J by 7 bases, with 21 bases between.

Many counts were recorded for this clonotype. This chain uses TRBV29-1 with TRBJ2-5; possible D gene TRBD2, 5 bases. V lost 6 bases and J 5 bases, leaving 16 bases between the germline ends. Germline assignment: CDR1 SQVTM and CDR2 ANQGSEA. This CDR3 contains 13 residues. The CDR3 DNA sequence: TGCAGCGTCCCGGGGTCCCTGGGGGAGACCCAGTACTTC. Its translation: CSVPGSLGETQYF.

V usage is TRBV29-1 and J usage is TRBJ2-7; possible D gene TRBD2, 6 bases. The V end lost 1 base, the J end lost 0 bases, and 22 bases lay between the germline ends. The germline CDR1 and CDR2 sequences are SQVTM and ANQGSEA. The CDR3 runs to 18 residues. Written as DNA, the CDR3 is TGCAGCGTTGAAGGTTTTTACGGCGGGACCGACAGCTCCTACGAGCAGTACTTC. Amino acids: CSVEGFYGGTDSSYEQYF.

Many counts were recorded for this clonotype. The chain is built from TRBV10-2 and TRBJ2-3, with TRBD1 identical over 10 bases. The CDR3 loop spans 13 amino acids. Germline V gene sequence: CDR1 WSHSY, CDR2 SAAADI. V gave up 8 bases and J gave up 7 bases; unmatched junction bases: 6. This CDR3 is CASGTGEGNTQYF. The CDR3 DNA follows: TGCGCCAGCGGGACAGGGGAAGGAAATACGCAGTATTTT.

This clonotype was observed at least ten times. The chain recombines TRBV28 with TRBJ1-4, with no clear D. Germline V lookup: CDR1 MDHEN, CDR2 SYDVKM. Trimming pared 9 bases from V and 7 bases from J, leaving 9 bases between. This CDR3 spans 11 amino acids. The CDR3 bases are TGTGCCAGTGCCAAGGGTGAAAAACTGTTTTTT. Translating gives CASAKGEKLFF.

The V and J genes are TRBV7-9 and TRBJ2-5; no reliable D call. With 1 base removed from V and 5 bases from J, the gap between germline ends came to 14 bases. The CDR3 covers 15 residues. The germline V gene has CDR1 SEHNR and CDR2 FQNEAQ (reference sequence). CDR3 protein: CASSLVSSLRETQYF. DNA of the CDR3: TGTGCCAGCAGCTTAGTCAGCTCTCTCCGGGAGACCCAGTACTTC.